This is a list of T cell receptor beta chains from one sample in a study of blood T cell repertoires in COVID-19. Method: immunoSEQ multiplex PCR; TCRdb's copy keeps in-frame clones and lacks some. The sample yields 150,000 to 200,000 clones, roughly nine tenths seen once. Sequencing input: peripheral blood. The origin of the receptors is a man in his 70s with active or convalescent COVID-19. Both conserved end residues are part of each CDR3. D genes are given only for firm matches. The size field is filled for only some rows; it gives once, few, many or a size class.

V	J	D	length	size	DNA	CDR3
TRBV11-2	TRBJ2-7	.	15	.	TGTGCCAGCAGCTTACCCCTTCCGGGTTCCTACGAGCAGTACTTC	CASSLPLPGSYEQYF
TRBV4-3	TRBJ2-5	TRBD2	15	.	TGCGCCAGCAGCCAAGATCTGTGGGGGGGGAAGACCCAGTACTTC	CASSQDLWGGKTQYF
TRBV15	TRBJ1-2	.	14	.	TGTGCCACCAGCAGCGAGGATAGGCCCTATGGCTACACCTTC	CATSSEDRPYGYTF
TRBV11-3	TRBJ2-1	TRBD2	16	.	TGTGCCAGCAGCTTAGCCCCAGCGGGGGCGATCAATGAGCAGTTCTTC	CASSLAPAGAINEQFF
TRBV6-6	TRBJ2-2	TRBD2	17	few	TGTGCCAGCAGTCCCAGAACTAGCGGGGGGATGGCCGGGGAGCTGTTTTTT	CASSPRTSGGMAGELFF
TRBV28	TRBJ1-5	.	12	.	TGTGCCAGCAGGAACGGGGGACAGCCCCAGCATTTT	CASRNGGQPQHF
TRBV9	TRBJ2-3	TRBD2	16	.	TGTGCCAGCAGCGTGGGAGGGCTAGCTCGCACAGATACGCAGTATTTT	CASSVGGLARTDTQYF
TRBV5-1	TRBJ2-7	TRBD1	13	.	TGCGCCAGCAGCCTTGGACAGGCTGGCGAGCAGTACTTC	CASSLGQAGEQYF
TRBV5-1	TRBJ1-1	TRBD1	15	.	TGCGCCAGCAGCACAGGGGACAGGGGGTTTAGAGGAGCTTTCTTT	CASSTGDRGFRGAFF
TRBV20-1	TRBJ2-7	.	12	.	TGCAGTGCTAGTGCTAGCAACTACGAGCAGTACTTC	CSASASNYEQYF
TRBV2	TRBJ2-5	TRBD2	16	.	TGTGCCAGCAAGCAGCTAGCGGGAGCGGTTGAAGAGACCCAGTACTTC	CASKQLAGAVEETQYF
TRBV7-2	TRBJ2-7	TRBD2	17	.	TGTGCCAGCAGCTTAGAGTTAGCGGGAGGAGGGACCTACGAGCAGTACTTC	CASSLELAGGGTYEQYF
TRBV19	TRBJ2-4	TRBD2	15	.	TGTGCCAGTAGTATAGGAGAAGCGGGAGTTGACATTCAGTACTTC	CASSIGEAGVDIQYF